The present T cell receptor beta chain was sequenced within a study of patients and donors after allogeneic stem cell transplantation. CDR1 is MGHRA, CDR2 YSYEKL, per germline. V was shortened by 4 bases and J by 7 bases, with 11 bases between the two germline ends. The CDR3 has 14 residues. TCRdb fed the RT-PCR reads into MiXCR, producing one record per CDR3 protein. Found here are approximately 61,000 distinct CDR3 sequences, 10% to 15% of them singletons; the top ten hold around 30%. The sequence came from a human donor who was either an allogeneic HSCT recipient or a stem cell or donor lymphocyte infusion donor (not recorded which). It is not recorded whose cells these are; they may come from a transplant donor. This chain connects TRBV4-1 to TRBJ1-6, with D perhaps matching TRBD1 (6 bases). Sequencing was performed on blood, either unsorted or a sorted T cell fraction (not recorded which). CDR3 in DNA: TGCGCCAGCAGCCTGGACAGAGCAAATTCACCCCTCCACTTT. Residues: CASSLDRANSPLHF.